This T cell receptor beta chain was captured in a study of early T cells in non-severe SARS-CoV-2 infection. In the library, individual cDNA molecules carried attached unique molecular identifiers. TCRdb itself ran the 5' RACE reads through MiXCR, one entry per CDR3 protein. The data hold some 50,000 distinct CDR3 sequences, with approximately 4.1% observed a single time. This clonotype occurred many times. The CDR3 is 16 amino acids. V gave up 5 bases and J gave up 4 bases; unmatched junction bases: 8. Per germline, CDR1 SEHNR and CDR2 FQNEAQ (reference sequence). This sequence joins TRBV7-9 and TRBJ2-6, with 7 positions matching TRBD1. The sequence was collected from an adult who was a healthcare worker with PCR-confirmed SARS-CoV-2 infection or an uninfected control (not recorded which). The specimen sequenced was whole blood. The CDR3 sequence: CASSTHRGAGANVLTF. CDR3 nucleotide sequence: TGTGCCAGCAGCACCCACAGGGGCGCAGGGGCCAACGTCCTGACTTTC.